This TCR beta chain derives from a study of blood T cell repertoires in COVID-19. As for the study in general: Collection of acute and convalescent COVID-19 samples took place in the United States, Italy and Spain. From T cells, B-cell-depleted T cells, or PBMCs came the material, which was cDNA or gDNA.

Authors' data handling: From reference gene primer amplification, estimates of nucleated cell counts were derived. Profiled with immunoSEQ multiplex PCR; TCRdb holds only in-frame clones, not every one. The V and J calls and clone size are taken from that table; D and trimming were inferred from the DNA. The table records approximately 220,000 clones, around nine tenths of them present only once. This clonotype was sampled from a man in his sixties who had recovered from COVID-19. What was sequenced was peripheral blood.

The CDR3 here is CASSLDIASGSYEQYF. The DNA for the CDR3 is TGTGCCAGCAGCTTAGATATTGCCTCCGGCTCCTACGAGCAGTACTTC. The chain joins TRBV11-2 to TRBJ2-7; D ambiguous. V lost 0 bases, J lost 0 bases, and 12 bases lay in between. Per germline, CDR1 SGHAT and CDR2 FQNNGV. The CDR3 length is 16 residues.